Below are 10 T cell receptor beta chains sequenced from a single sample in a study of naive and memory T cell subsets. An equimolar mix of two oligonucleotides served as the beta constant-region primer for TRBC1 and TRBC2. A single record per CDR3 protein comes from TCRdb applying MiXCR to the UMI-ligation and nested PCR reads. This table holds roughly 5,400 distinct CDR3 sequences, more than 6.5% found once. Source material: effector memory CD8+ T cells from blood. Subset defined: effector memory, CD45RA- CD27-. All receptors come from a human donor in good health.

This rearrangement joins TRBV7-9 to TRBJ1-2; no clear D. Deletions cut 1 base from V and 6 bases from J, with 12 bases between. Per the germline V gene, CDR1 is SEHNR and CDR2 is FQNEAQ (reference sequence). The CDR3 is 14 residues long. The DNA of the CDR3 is TGTGCCAGCAGCTTAGAGTTTCGGAACGATGGCTACACCTTC. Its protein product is CASSLEFRNDGYTF.

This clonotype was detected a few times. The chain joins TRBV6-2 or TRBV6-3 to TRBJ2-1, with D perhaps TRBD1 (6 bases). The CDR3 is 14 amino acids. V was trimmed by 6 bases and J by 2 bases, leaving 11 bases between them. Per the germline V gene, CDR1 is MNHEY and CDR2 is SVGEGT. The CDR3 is CASSPDSPYNEQFF. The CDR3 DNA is TGTGCCAGCAGCCCGGACAGCCCCTACAATGAGCAGTTCTTC.

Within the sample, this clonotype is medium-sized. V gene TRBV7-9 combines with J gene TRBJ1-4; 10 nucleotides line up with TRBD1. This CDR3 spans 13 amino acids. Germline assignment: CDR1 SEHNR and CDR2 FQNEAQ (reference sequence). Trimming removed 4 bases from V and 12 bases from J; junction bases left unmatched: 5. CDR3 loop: CASSYRDRGQLFF. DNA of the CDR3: TGTGCCAGCAGCTACCGGGACAGGGGACAACTGTTTTTT.

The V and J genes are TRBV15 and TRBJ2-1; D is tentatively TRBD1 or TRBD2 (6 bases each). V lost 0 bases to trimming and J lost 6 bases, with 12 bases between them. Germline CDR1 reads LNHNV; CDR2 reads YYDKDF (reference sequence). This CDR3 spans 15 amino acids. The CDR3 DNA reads TGTGCCACCAGCAGAGAGTTAGGGGGGAGCAATGAGCAGTTCTTC. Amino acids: CATSRELGGSNEQFF. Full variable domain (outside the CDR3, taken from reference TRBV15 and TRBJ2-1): DAMVIQNPRYQVTQFGKPVTLSCSQTLNHNVMYWYQQKSSQAPKLLFHYYDKDFNNEADTPDNFQSRRPNTSFCFLDIRSPGLGDTAMYLCATSRELGGSNEQFFGPGTRLTVL.

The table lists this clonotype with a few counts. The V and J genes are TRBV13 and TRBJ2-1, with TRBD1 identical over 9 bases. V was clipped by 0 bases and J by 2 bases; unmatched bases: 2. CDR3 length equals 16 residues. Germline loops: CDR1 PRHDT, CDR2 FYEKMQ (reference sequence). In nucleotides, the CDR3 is TGTGCCAGCAGCTTAGGGGGGACAGGGACCTACAATGAGCAGTTCTTC. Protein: CASSLGGTGTYNEQFF. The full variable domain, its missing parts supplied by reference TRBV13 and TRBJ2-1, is AAGVIQSPRHLIKEKRETATLKCYPIPRHDTVYWYQQGPGQDPQFLISFYEKMQSDKGSIPDRFSAQQFSDYHSELNMSSLELGDSALYFCASSLGGTGTYNEQFFGPGTRLTVL.

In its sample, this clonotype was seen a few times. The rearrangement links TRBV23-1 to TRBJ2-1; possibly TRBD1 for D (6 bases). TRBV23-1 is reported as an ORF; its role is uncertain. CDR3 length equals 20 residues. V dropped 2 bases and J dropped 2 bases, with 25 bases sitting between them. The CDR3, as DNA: TGCGCCAGCAGTCAAGGAAACGGGACACCAAAAAGGACCCCCTACAATGAGCAGTTCTTC. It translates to CASSQGNGTPKRTPYNEQFF.

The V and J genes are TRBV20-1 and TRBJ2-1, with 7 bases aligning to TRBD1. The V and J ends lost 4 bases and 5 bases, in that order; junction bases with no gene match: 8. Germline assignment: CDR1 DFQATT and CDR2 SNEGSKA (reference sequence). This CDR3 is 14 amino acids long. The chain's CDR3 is CSAMAGTADNEQFF. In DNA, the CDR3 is TGCAGTGCTATGGCCGGGACAGCCGACAATGAGCAGTTCTTC.

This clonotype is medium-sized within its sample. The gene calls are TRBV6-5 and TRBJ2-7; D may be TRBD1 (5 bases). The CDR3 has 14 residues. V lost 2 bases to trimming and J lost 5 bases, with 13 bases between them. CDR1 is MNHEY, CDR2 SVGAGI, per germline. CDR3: CASSYNEGADEQYF. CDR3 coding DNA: TGTGCCAGCAGTTACAATGAAGGGGCGGACGAGCAGTACTTC.

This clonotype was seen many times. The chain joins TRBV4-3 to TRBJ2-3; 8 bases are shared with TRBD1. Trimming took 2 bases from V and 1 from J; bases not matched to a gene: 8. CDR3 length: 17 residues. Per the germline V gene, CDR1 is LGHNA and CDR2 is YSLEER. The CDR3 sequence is CASSQKTTGDGTDTQYF. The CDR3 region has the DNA TGCGCCAGCAGCCAAAAAACGACAGGGGACGGCACAGATACGCAGTATTTT.

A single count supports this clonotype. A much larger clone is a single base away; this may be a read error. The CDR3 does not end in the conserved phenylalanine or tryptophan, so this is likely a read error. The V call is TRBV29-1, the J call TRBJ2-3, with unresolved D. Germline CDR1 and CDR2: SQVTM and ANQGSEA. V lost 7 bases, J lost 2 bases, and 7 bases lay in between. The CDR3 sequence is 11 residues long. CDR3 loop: CSARATDTQYL. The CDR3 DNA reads TGCAGCGCCCGGGCCACAGATACGCAGTATCTT.